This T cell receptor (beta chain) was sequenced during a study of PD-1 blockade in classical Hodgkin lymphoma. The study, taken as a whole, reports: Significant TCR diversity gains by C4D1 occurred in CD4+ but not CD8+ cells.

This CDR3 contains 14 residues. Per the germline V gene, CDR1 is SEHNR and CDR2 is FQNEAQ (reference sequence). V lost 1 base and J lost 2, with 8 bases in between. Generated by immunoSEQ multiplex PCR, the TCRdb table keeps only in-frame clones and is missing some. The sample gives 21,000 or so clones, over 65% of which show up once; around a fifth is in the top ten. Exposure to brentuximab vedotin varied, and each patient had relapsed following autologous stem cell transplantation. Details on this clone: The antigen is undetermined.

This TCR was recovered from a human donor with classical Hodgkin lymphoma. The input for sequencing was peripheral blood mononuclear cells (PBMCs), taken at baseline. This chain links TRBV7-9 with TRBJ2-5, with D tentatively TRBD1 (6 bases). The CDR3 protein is CASSLVRGQETQYF. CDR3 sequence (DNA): TGTGCCAGCAGCTTAGTAAGGGGGCAAGAGACCCAGTACTTC.